This TCR beta chain derives from a study of response to subunit inactivated influenza vaccine. In its sample, this clonotype was seen a few times. Its target is not known. TCRdb reprocessed the RT-PCR reads with MiXCR, giving one entry per CDR3 protein. Of roughly 570,000 distinct CDR3 sequences in the sample, less than 15% were seen once. Study-level results: Each seasonal influenza vaccination, the authors suggested, recruits few new T cells.

V lost 0 bases to trimming and J lost 1 base, with 7 bases between them. The CDR3 spans 15 residues. The V gene's germline CDR1 is LGHNA and CDR2 YNFKEQ. Sequenced material: PBMCs from blood, taken 11 to 12 days after vaccination. The TCR was taken from a man aged 50-59 years who received an inactivated influenza vaccine. This chain joins TRBV4-2 and TRBJ2-1, with D hard to call. The CDR3 DNA reads as TGTGCCAGCAGCCAAGAGAGAGCTTCCTACAATGAGCAGTTCTTC. It yields the protein CASSQERASYNEQFF.